Sequencing of this T cell receptor beta chain was carried out in a study of Ad26.COV2.S vaccination and SARS-CoV-2 variants. Looking at the study overall: Ad26.COV2.S shots went into the muscle once or twice, 56 days apart.

Findings of the study overall: Comparability of non-spike TCR breadth was observed across vaccine and placebo recipients. Vaccinees reportedly had broad spike-specific CD8+ and CD4+ T cell responses.

Some clones are missing from TCRdb's copy, which holds only in-frame ones; the method was immunoSEQ multiplex PCR. Here the sample spans more than 350,000 clones, approximately 90% being singletons. Germline CDR1 reads SEHNR; CDR2 reads FQNEAQ (reference sequence). The ends were cut back, 5 bases at V and 5 bases at J, with 6 bases in the middle. This CDR3 contains 11 residues. Remarks on this clone: Antigen: not known.

Treatment of the sample: roughly 19 received Ad26.COV2.S at low or high dose, single or two shots; 5 received placebo; per-sample allocation not given. It was on day 63 after the first vaccine or placebo injection that samples were taken. This chain links TRBV7-9 with TRBJ1-2; no definite D call. Sequences were derived from peripheral blood, sampled in a trial of Ad26.COV2.S vaccine versus placebo. The origin of this receptor is a person between 18 and 60 years old who received the Ad26.COV2.S COVID-19 vaccine or a placebo. CDR3 in amino acids: CASSPSYGYTF. The CDR3 DNA reads as TGTGCCAGCAGCCCGTCTTATGGCTACACCTTC.